The clone carrying this T cell receptor beta chain showed up many times. Its antigen is unidentified. Every sequencing run produced over 180 million TCR-beta sequences that came from 15-18 subjects. TCRdb analysed the 5' RACE reads with MiXCR anew, one entry per CDR3 protein. The table has more than 35,000 distinct CDR3 sequences, over 6% seen once; the top ten hold roughly 0.5%. The data derive from a study of neurological immune-mediated disorders. Study observations and caveats: The study found the most TCR clonal expansion in HTLV-1-associated myelopathy and the least in multiple sclerosis, below healthy controls. Because no CDR3 amino acid sequences were shared across subjects by expanded clones, private repertoires were suggested in all groups.

V dropped 5 bases and J dropped 8; count of bases not matched to a gene: 4. Per germline, CDR1 MNHEY and CDR2 SVGAGI. The CDR3 extends over 14 amino acids. This receptor was identified in a woman aged 40 to 50 in good health. The rearrangement joins TRBV6-5 to TRBJ1-6; 9 bases line up with TRBD1. The sample consisted of CD4+ T cells from blood. In DNA, the CDR3 is TGTGCCAGCAGTAGACAGGGGGTGCATTCACCCCTCCACTTT. The encoded protein is CASSRQGVHSPLHF.